These 30 T cell receptor beta chains originate from one sample sequenced in a study of shared clonotypes between healthy human individuals. Profiling relied on immunoSEQ multiplex PCR, and the TCRdb table lists in-frame clones only, not all of them. Of hundreds of thousands of clones in the sample, about 74% were seen once. Sequencing was done on a sample of memory CD4+ T cells sorted from blood. Noted subset: CD45RA-negative fraction. These receptors were collected from a woman aged 30 to 39 in good health.

The chain joins TRBV5-1 to TRBJ2-7, with D uncertain. V gave up 2 bases and J gave up 3 bases, with 12 bases separating them. This CDR3 has 14 residues. The germline V gene encodes CDR1 SGHRS and CDR2 YFSETQ. CDR3 loop: CASSFGQLDYEQYF. The CDR3 coding sequence is TGCGCCAGCAGCTTCGGTCAGTTAGACTACGAGCAGTACTTC.

This clone was detected only once. The rearrangement uses TRBV5-1 and TRBJ1-1; no definite D call. Germline CDR1 and CDR2: SGHRS and YFSETQ. This CDR3 comprises 14 residues. V gave up 4 bases and J gave up 5 bases, with 15 bases separating them. The CDR3 DNA reads TGCGCCAGCAGCGGCGGAGGGTCGCATACTGAAGCTTTCTTT. Its protein is CASSGGGSHTEAFF.

V usage is TRBV28 and J usage is TRBJ1-2, with D tentatively TRBD1 (5 bases). This CDR3 spans 15 amino acids. Trimming took off 6 bases at V and 4 bases at J, with 18 bases between the two ends. Germline V CDR1 and CDR2: MDHEN, SYDVKM. CDR3 sequence reads: CASSPNRRGIYGYTF. The CDR3, as DNA: TGTGCCAGCAGCCCCAACCGGAGGGGTATCTATGGCTACACCTTC.

For this clone: Other DNA sequences in this specimen translate into the identical CDR3. The V gene is TRBV29-1, the J gene TRBJ2-1, with a possible D match to TRBD1 (6 bases). V shed 2 bases and J shed 2 bases, with 7 bases lying between them. This CDR3 is built from 13 residues. Germline V lookup: CDR1 SQVTM, CDR2 ANQGSEA. This CDR3 is CSVEQGTYNEQFF. Here the CDR3 DNA reads TGCAGCGTTGAACAGGGGACCTACAATGAGCAGTTCTTC.

The chain carries TRBV4-2 and TRBJ2-1; 11 bases match TRBD2. Germline CDR1 reads LGHNA; CDR2 reads YNFKEQ. The CDR3 spans 16 residues. V dropped 0 bases and J dropped 8; count of bases not matched to a gene: 6. CDR3 region: CASSQDLIAGGHEQFF. CDR3 nucleotide sequence: TGTGCCAGCAGCCAAGATTTAATAGCGGGAGGGCATGAGCAGTTCTTC.

This chain uses TRBV6-4 with TRBJ1-2, with 10 nucleotides matching TRBD1. The V gene end was trimmed by 4 bases and the J gene end by 2 bases; junction bases not matched to a gene: 4. Germline V lookup: CDR1 MRHNA, CDR2 SNTAGT. The CDR3 covers 15 residues. The CDR3 here is CASSVTGGANYGYTF. CDR3 DNA sequence: TGTGCCAGCAGTGTGACAGGGGGCGCAAACTATGGCTACACCTTC.

At least ten counts were recorded for this clone. The gene calls are TRBV5-1 and TRBJ1-2, with D possibly matching TRBD1 (6 bases). The CDR3 is made up of 14 amino acids. Germline CDR1 is SGHRS and CDR2 is YFSETQ. Deletions cut 4 bases from V and 9 bases from J, with 19 bases between. The CDR3 nucleotides are TGCGCCAGCAGCCCAGGAACAAACACAGGGAGCTACACCTTC. Its protein is CASSPGTNTGSYTF.

The chain uses TRBV10-2 and TRBJ2-7; D might be TRBD1 or TRBD2, each matching 6 bases. Germline CDR1 is WSHSY and CDR2 is SAAADI. This CDR3 is built from 18 residues. The V end was cut by 1 base, the J end by 8 bases, with 27 bases between. The CDR3 DNA follows: TGCGCCAGCAGTGAGTATCGTCGGACTATCGGGCCTCGGGGGCAGCAGTACTTC. It codes for CASSEYRRTIGPRGQQYF.

The chain employs TRBV28 and TRBJ2-7; D is uncertain. This CDR3 has 11 amino acids. Germline CDR1 reads MDHEN; CDR2 reads SYDVKM. V was clipped by 1 base and J by 6 bases, with 4 bases between them. CDR3 DNA: TGTGCCAGCAGTTTATACAGCGAGCAGTACTTC. Its translation is CASSLYSEQYF.

Turning to this clone: Other DNA sequences in this sample translate to the same CDR3. This chain connects TRBV30 to TRBJ2-7, with D unclear. The V end lost 0 bases, the J end lost 3 bases, and 6 bases lay between the germline ends. The germline V gene has CDR1 GTSNPN and CDR2 SVGIG (reference sequence). The CDR3 is 12 amino acids. The CDR3 DNA sequence: TGTGCCTGGAGTGTATCCCGCTACGAGCAGTACTTC. Its protein product is CAWSVSRYEQYF.

The J gene is TRBJ2-7, the V gene TRBV5-6; D may be TRBD1 (5 bases). The V gene's germline CDR1 is SGHDT and CDR2 YYEEEE. Trimming pared 5 bases from V and 2 bases from J, leaving 14 bases between. The CDR3 has 14 residues. CDR3: CASRQKDTAYEQYF. The CDR3, as DNA: TGTGCCAGCAGACAAAAGGACACAGCCTACGAGCAGTACTTC.

The J gene is TRBJ2-5, the V gene TRBV30; D ambiguous. There are 13 residues in the CDR3. The V and J ends lost 0 bases and 5 bases respectively, with 10 bases between them. CDR1 is GTSNPN and CDR2 is SVGIG in the germline V gene (reference sequence). The CDR3 spells CAWSVQMGETQYF. The CDR3, as DNA: TGTGCCTGGAGTGTACAAATGGGGGAGACCCAGTACTTC.

The rearrangement joins TRBV11-2 to TRBJ2-1; D gene ambiguous. This CDR3 has 14 amino acids. CDR1 and CDR2 from the germline V gene are SGHAT and FQNNGV. The V end was cut by 0 bases, the J end by 9 bases, with 12 bases between. CDR3 amino acids: CASSLDPRLGEQFF. In DNA form, the CDR3 reads TGTGCCAGCAGCTTAGATCCTAGGTTGGGTGAGCAGTTCTTC.

Notes on this clone: Other DNA sequences in this sample translate to the same CDR3. This chain uses TRBV4-2 with TRBJ2-5, with 11 bases fitting TRBD1. The CDR3 totals 14 residues. The germline V gene encodes CDR1 LGHNA and CDR2 YNFKEQ. With V trimmed by 5 bases and J by 4 bases, 3 bases remained unmatched. The CDR3 spells CASSEGTGGETQYF. CDR3 nucleotides: TGTGCCAGCAGCGAAGGGACAGGGGGAGAGACCCAGTACTTC.

This clone was observed a handful of times. The chain is built from TRBV28 and TRBJ2-7, with TRBD2 matching over 8 bases. The germline V gene encodes CDR1 MDHEN and CDR2 SYDVKM. V lost 6 bases and J lost 2; bases outside the gene matches: 6. This CDR3 has 14 residues. The CDR3 spells CASSYPGLAYEQYF. The CDR3 nucleotides are TGTGCCAGCAGCTATCCGGGACTAGCCTACGAGCAGTACTTC.

This rearrangement joins TRBV13 to TRBJ2-3; the match to TRBD1 covers 7 bases. V dropped 5 bases and J dropped 0; count of bases not matched to a gene: 14. CDR1 PRHDT and CDR2 FYEKMQ come from the germline V gene (reference sequence). This CDR3 has 18 amino acids. CDR3 in amino acids: CASSPQGDRVTSTDTQYF. In DNA form, the CDR3 reads TGTGCCAGCAGCCCCCAAGGAGACAGGGTCACGAGCACAGATACGCAGTATTTT.

The chain couples TRBV10-3 to TRBJ1-2; maybe TRBD1 (5 bases). This CDR3 is built from 14 residues. Germline V gene sequence: CDR1 ENHRY, CDR2 SYGVKD. Deletions cut 10 bases from V and 7 bases from J, with 22 bases between. Written as DNA, the CDR3 is TGTGCCACGCGGGTTGAATTAGGAGGGGCTGGCTACACCTTC. Encoded protein: CATRVELGGAGYTF.

This chain links TRBV12-5 with TRBJ2-2; 9 nucleotides line up with TRBD2. The germline CDR1 and CDR2 sequences are LGHNT and FRNRAP. Losses at the gene ends were 0 bases for V and 7 bases for J; bases not matched to a gene: 12. The CDR3 consists of 18 residues. The CDR3 reads CASGLVLISGRLVGELFF. In DNA, the CDR3 is TGTGCTAGTGGTTTGGTACTGATCAGCGGGAGGCTCGTCGGGGAGCTGTTTTTT.

The chain is built from TRBV6-1 and TRBJ2-7; TRBD2 matches at 12 bases. V shed 4 bases, J shed 9 bases, and the junction held 13 bases outside the gene matches. This CDR3 is built from 16 residues. Germline V CDR1 and CDR2: MNHNS, SASEGT. CDR3 sequence (DNA): TGTGCCAGCAGTGCTAGCGGGAGGGACCCTAGAGGGGTGCAGTACTTC. Its protein product is CASSASGRDPRGVQYF.

A few counts support this clone. Other DNA sequences from this sample encode an identical CDR3 as well. The rearrangement links TRBV30 to TRBJ1-3; D unresolved. Trimming shortened V by 2 bases and J by 4 bases, and 6 bases separated the two germline ends. Germline V CDR1 and CDR2: GTSNPN, SVGIG (reference sequence). The CDR3 contains 12 residues. This chain's CDR3 is CAWSQAGNTIYF. In DNA, the CDR3 is TGTGCCTGGAGTCAGGCCGGAAACACCATATATTTT.

The V gene is TRBV27, the J gene TRBJ2-7; D is unclear. The CDR3 contains 15 residues. CDR1 is MNHEY and CDR2 is SMNVEV in the germline V gene (reference sequence). V was shortened by 2 bases and J by 1 base, with 12 bases between the two germline ends. The CDR3 DNA reads as TGTGCCAGCAGTTTAGGGCACAGCAGTTCCTACGAGCAGTACTTC. Protein: CASSLGHSSSYEQYF.

The gene calls are TRBV28 and TRBJ2-3; maybe TRBD1 (5 bases). With 8 bases removed from V and 0 bases from J, the gap between germline ends came to 12 bases. Germline CDR1 and CDR2: MDHEN and SYDVKM. This CDR3 has 14 amino acids. CDR3 region: CASLWQGSTDTQYF. CDR3 in DNA: TGTGCCAGCCTATGGCAGGGAAGCACAGATACGCAGTATTTT.

This clone appeared a few times. The chain employs TRBV5-4 and TRBJ2-1; TRBD1 agrees at 9 bases. There are 15 residues in the CDR3. Germline V lookup: CDR1 SGHNT, CDR2 YYREEE (reference sequence). Trimming removed 1 base from V and 4 bases from J; junction bases left unmatched: 3. CDR3 nucleotides: TGTGCCAGCAGCTTGCCGGGACAGGGATACAATGAGCAGTTCTTC. Amino acid sequence: CASSLPGQGYNEQFF.

This chain connects TRBV19 to TRBJ2-4; perhaps D is TRBD1 or TRBD2 (5 bases each). The ends were cut back, 3 bases at V and 7 bases at J, with 16 bases in the middle. The germline V gene has CDR1 LNHDA and CDR2 SQIVND (reference sequence). This CDR3 has 15 residues. The CDR3 bases are TGTGCCAGTAGTATTCGTATGAGAGAGGGGAACATTCAGTACTTC. Residues: CASSIRMREGNIQYF.

The V call is TRBV7-2, the J call TRBJ1-2; possibly TRBD1 for D (6 bases). This CDR3 comprises 18 residues. Trimming cost V 0 bases and J 5 bases, with 22 bases left between them. Germline V gives CDR1 SGHTA, CDR2 FQGNSA. The chain's CDR3 is CASSLALRDKADYYGYTF. The CDR3 DNA sequence: TGTGCCAGCAGCTTAGCCCTCCGGGACAAGGCCGATTATTATGGCTACACCTTC. Complete variable domain (other parts from reference TRBV7-2 and TRBJ1-2): GAGVSQSPSNKVTEKGKDVELRCDPISGHTALYWYRQSLGQGLEFLIYFQGNSAPDKSGLPSDRFSAERTGGSVSTLTIQRTQQEDSAVYLCASSLALRDKADYYGYTFGSGTRLTVV.

This clone was seen more than once but under ten times. The V and J genes are TRBV28 and TRBJ1-5, with D hard to call. There are 14 residues in the CDR3. Trimming left V 4 bases short and J 3 bases short, with 10 bases between. CDR1 and CDR2 from the germline V gene are MDHEN and SYDVKM. The DNA of the CDR3 is TGTGCCAGCAGTTCAAAGTCAAACAATCAGCCCCAGCATTTT. Its protein is CASSSKSNNQPQHF.

The rearrangement joins TRBV4-1 to TRBJ2-5; 8 bases fit TRBD1. From germline, CDR1 is MGHRA and CDR2 YSYEKL. Trimming took 0 bases from V and 4 from J; bases not matched to a gene: 4. There are 15 residues in the CDR3. The CDR3 loop is CASSQDQGAGETQYF. DNA for the CDR3: TGCGCCAGCAGCCAAGATCAGGGGGCCGGAGAGACCCAGTACTTC.

This clone occurred once. The chain joins TRBV7-8 to TRBJ1-5; D possibly corresponds to TRBD1 (5 bases). The V gene's germline CDR1 is SGHVS and CDR2 FQNEAQ. V was shortened by 6 bases and J by 9 bases, with 21 bases between the two germline ends. The CDR3 consists of 15 residues. CDR3 nucleotide sequence: TGTGCCAGCAGTCTTACGGACGGGGGGGTAGGGCCCCAGCATTTT. It encodes CASSLTDGGVGPQHF.

The CDR3 nucleotides read TGCGCCAGCAGCTTGGGGGTTCCCTCCTACGAGCAGTACTTC. Its translation: CASSLGVPSYEQYF. This sequence joins TRBV5-1 and TRBJ2-7; D unresolved. Trimming removed 0 bases at V and 0 bases at J, with 7 bases between. The germline V gene has CDR1 SGHRS and CDR2 YFSETQ. The CDR3 is 14 amino acids.

This clone was picked up one time. This chain joins TRBV2 and TRBJ2-7; 7 bases map to TRBD2. The CDR3 is 18 residues long. The germline V gene has CDR1 SNHLY and CDR2 FYNNEI. J gave up 2 bases and V 0 bases, and 13 bases lay outside the gene matches. CDR3 in amino acids: CASSEALAGAGIPYEQYF. The CDR3 DNA follows: TGTGCCAGCAGTGAAGCGCTTGCGGGAGCGGGAATTCCCTACGAGCAGTACTTC. Based on the CDR3 plus reference TRBV2 and TRBJ2-7, the full variable domain is EPEVTQTPSHQVTQMGQEVILRCVPISNHLYFYWYRQILGQKVEFLVSFYNNEISEKSEIFDDQFSVERPDGSNFTLKIRSTKLEDSAMYFCASSEALAGAGIPYEQYFGPGTRLTVT.